Following are 20 T cell receptor beta chains from one sample sequenced in a study of blood T cell repertoires in COVID-19. Profiling relied on immunoSEQ multiplex PCR, and the TCRdb table lists in-frame clones only, not all of them. The sample shows approximately 270,000 clones, 70% to 90% of them seen only once. Source material: PBMCs or T cells enriched from blood (not recorded which). The source of these receptors is a woman aged 25 to 39 who had recovered from COVID-19.

Note on this clone: The same CDR3 also results from other DNA sequences found in this sample. The chain carries TRBV12-3 or TRBV12-4 and TRBJ1-2; D is unresolved. CDR3 length equals 12 residues. Trimming took 3 bases from V and 5 from J, leaving 7 bases between them. CDR3 in amino acids: CASSLGSYGYTF. CDR3 in DNA: TGTGCCAGCAGTTTGGGCAGTTATGGCTACACCTTC.

The rearrangement links TRBV7-8 to TRBJ2-7; TRBD1 matches at 9 bases. After removal of 4 bases from V and 1 base from J, the junction contained 11 bases not matched to a gene. CDR3 length: 17 residues. In germline, CDR1 is SGHVS, CDR2 FQNEAQ. CDR3 sequence (DNA): TGTGCCAGCAGCTACACCCAGGGACAGGGTTTGTCCTACGAGCAGTACTTC. This gives the protein CASSYTQGQGLSYEQYF.

The chain links TRBV7-9 to TRBJ1-6; 8 bases align to TRBD1. Germline V gene data show CDR1 as SEHNR and CDR2 as FQNEAQ (reference sequence). This CDR3 is 14 amino acids long. After removal of 5 bases from V and 6 bases from J, the junction contained 3 bases not matched to a gene. The DNA for the CDR3 is TGTGCCAGCAGCCCAGGGGGCTCTAATTCACCCCTCCACTTT. Its translation is CASSPGGSNSPLHF.

This rearrangement joins TRBV9 to TRBJ1-2, with 10 positions matching TRBD1. The CDR3 covers 14 residues. Unmatched junction bases numbered 4, after V lost 3 bases and J lost 5 bases. Germline values: CDR1 SGDLS, CDR2 YYNGEE. The CDR3 DNA reads TGTGCCAGCAGCGAGACGGGACAGGGGTATGGCTACACCTTC. It translates to CASSETGQGYGYTF.

The chain is built from TRBV24-1 and TRBJ2-5; D uncertain. The CDR3 sequence is 13 residues long. CDR1 is KGHDR, CDR2 SFDVKD, per germline. V was pared by 6 bases and J by 1 base, with 8 bases between. The CDR3 reads CATSKQAQETQYF. CDR3 in DNA: TGTGCCACCAGTAAGCAGGCCCAAGAGACCCAGTACTTC.

The chain uses TRBV5-1 and TRBJ2-3, with 13 bases fitting TRBD2. J lost 1 base, V lost 2 bases, and 1 base had no gene match. The CDR3 has 16 amino acids. Germline values: CDR1 SGHRS, CDR2 YFSETQ. DNA of the CDR3: TGCGCCAGCAGCTTTACTAGCGGGAGGGGCACAGATACGCAGTATTTT. Its translation is CASSFTSGRGTDTQYF.

CDR3 DNA: TGTGCCAGCAGTCGGGGGGGGGCAATTAGCAATCAGCCCCAGCATTTT. Its translation: CASSRGGAISNQPQHF. This chain uses TRBV28 with TRBJ1-5, with a possible D match to TRBD1 (6 bases). CDR3 length equals 16 residues. V was pared by 5 bases and J by 0 bases, with 14 bases between. In germline, CDR1 is MDHEN, CDR2 SYDVKM.

This clone has only one observation. The chain employs TRBV18 and TRBJ2-6; 7 nucleotides align to TRBD1. Per germline, CDR1 KGHSH and CDR2 LQKENI. This CDR3 contains 18 residues. The V gene end was trimmed by 0 bases and the J gene end by 0 bases; junction bases not matched to a gene: 5. Here the CDR3 reads CASSPPGQPNSGANVLTF. The CDR3 coding sequence is TGTGCCAGCTCACCACCGGGACAGCCTAACTCTGGGGCCAACGTCCTGACTTTC.

The chain joins TRBV10-3 to TRBJ1-1; D remains unclear. The CDR3 is 12 residues long. Germline-derived CDR1 and CDR2 are ENHRY and SYGVKD. V dropped 11 bases and J dropped 4 bases, with 14 bases sitting between them. This chain's CDR3 is CASGAGLTEAFF. CDR3 DNA sequence: TGTGCCTCCGGAGCGGGCCTCACTGAAGCTTTCTTT.

The genes are TRBV24-1 and TRBJ1-1; possibly TRBD1 for D (6 bases). Germline CDR1 reads KGHDR; CDR2 reads SFDVKD. This CDR3 has 16 amino acids. Trimming removed 4 bases at V and 4 bases at J, with 18 bases between. The CDR3: CATSDRDRFGTTEAFF. The CDR3 DNA sequence: TGTGCCACCAGTGACCGAGACAGGTTCGGAACCACTGAAGCTTTCTTT.

V is TRBV9 and J is TRBJ1-1; 7 nucleotides agree with TRBD1. The CDR3 contains 13 residues. The V and J ends lost 6 bases and 1 base, in that order; junction bases with no gene match: 3. Germline-derived CDR1 and CDR2 are SGDLS and YYNGEE. The CDR3 loop is CASNKGANTEAFF. CDR3 DNA sequence: TGTGCCAGCAATAAGGGGGCGAACACTGAAGCTTTCTTT.

The V and J genes are TRBV2 and TRBJ1-2; 12 bases are a match to TRBD1. CDR3 length: 15 amino acids. After removal of 6 bases from V and 4 bases from J, the junction contained 6 bases not matched to a gene. Germline CDR1 reads SNHLY; CDR2 reads FYNNEI. This CDR3 reads CASRAGTGGLYGYTF. The CDR3 coding sequence is TGTGCCAGCAGAGCCGGGACAGGGGGCCTCTATGGCTACACCTTC.

The J gene is TRBJ1-2, the V gene TRBV7-3, with D possibly matching TRBD1 (6 bases). Per the germline V gene, CDR1 is SGHTA and CDR2 is FQGTGA. The CDR3 consists of 14 residues. The V end was cut by 4 bases, the J end by 6 bases, with 15 bases between. This CDR3 reads CASSSQGSVDGYTF. CDR3 bases: TGTGCCAGCAGCTCTCAGGGGAGCGTAGATGGCTACACCTTC.

V is TRBV18 and J is TRBJ2-3; the D gene is possibly TRBD2 (7 bases). V was shortened by 2 bases and J by 0 bases, with 9 bases between the two germline ends. From germline, CDR1 is KGHSH and CDR2 LQKENI. This CDR3 contains 15 residues. In nucleotides, the CDR3 is TGTGCCAGCTCACCATGGGGGGGCAGCACAGATACGCAGTATTTT. Translation gives CASSPWGGSTDTQYF.

V and J are TRBV28 and TRBJ2-2; 7 bases match TRBD1. CDR3 size: 16 residues. The V segment lost 8 bases and the J segment 2 bases; nucleotides outside the gene matches: 11. Germline-derived CDR1 and CDR2 are MDHEN and SYDVKM. The CDR3 region has the DNA TGTGCCAGCGTTTCTTCCGGGACAGAAAACACCGGGGAGCTGTTTTTT. It specifies CASVSSGTENTGELFF.

V and J are TRBV3-1 (or the pseudogene TRBV3-2) and TRBJ2-1; D uncertain. Germline CDR1 LGHDT, CDR2 YNNKEL (reference sequence). There are 13 residues in the CDR3. The V gene lost 6 bases and the J gene lost 5 bases, with 11 bases spanning the gap. The CDR3 sequence is CASSSYPDNEQFF. CDR3 DNA: TGTGCCAGCAGTTCCTATCCCGACAATGAGCAGTTCTTC.

V and J are TRBV10-3 and TRBJ2-2; D is unclear. Germline CDR1 reads ENHRY; CDR2 reads SYGVKD. The length of the CDR3 is 13 residues. Trimming cost V 8 bases and J 6 bases, with 13 bases left between them. CDR3 in DNA: TGTGCCATCCGACGCCTAGAGGCCGGGGAGCTGTTTTTT. Translated: CAIRRLEAGELFF.

This clone appeared once. V usage is TRBV6-5 and J usage is TRBJ2-2; D possibly corresponds to TRBD1 (7 bases). Trimming cost V 5 bases and J 3 bases, with 13 bases left between them. The CDR3 spans 15 residues. Germline assignment: CDR1 MNHEY and CDR2 SVGAGI. The CDR3 DNA sequence: TGTGCCAGCAGTCAGGACAGGAGGGACACCGGGGAGCTGTTTTTT. Encoded protein: CASSQDRRDTGELFF.

As DNA, the CDR3 is TGTGCCAGCAGCCCCCCCGGGGGGAATCAGCCCCAGCATTTT. Its protein is CASSPPGGNQPQHF. The chain uses TRBV7-9 and TRBJ1-5; D may be TRBD1 (5 bases). Trimming shortened V by 5 bases and J by 4 bases, and 12 bases separated the two germline ends. The germline gives CDR1 SEHNR, CDR2 FQNEAQ (reference sequence). CDR3 length equals 14 residues. Variable domain in full (rest from reference TRBV7-9 and TRBJ1-5): DTGVSQNPRHKITKRGQNVTFRCDPISEHNRLYWYRQTLGQGPEFLTYFQNEAQLEKSRLLSDRFSAERPKGSFSTLEIQRTEQGDSAMYLCASSPPGGNQPQHFGDGTRLSIL.

There are a few counts of this clone. The chain couples TRBV4-1 to TRBJ1-1, with D hard to call. This CDR3 has 16 residues. Germline V gene sequence: CDR1 MGHRA, CDR2 YSYEKL. V lost 0 bases and J 0 bases, leaving 11 bases between the germline ends. CDR3 protein: CASSQDWERMNTEAFF. DNA of the CDR3: TGCGCCAGCAGCCAAGATTGGGAGAGAATGAACACTGAAGCTTTCTTT.